In this sample, the clone carrying this T cell receptor (beta chain) turned up once. The antigen is unknown. Produced via immunoSEQ multiplex PCR; TCRdb's table is partial and in-frame only. The sample lists about 35,000 clones; 84% were seen once. This specimen belongs to a study of OX40 agonist ivuxolimab in advanced cancers. Study-level information: Dose-escalation patients' cancers were hepatocellular carcinoma, melanoma, renal cell or head and neck cancer. At roughly 83% male, the cohort had a mean age of around 56 years, ranging from about 20 to 80.

Study findings and constraints: Some nonresponders likewise displayed low normalized T-cell clonal expansion.

The germline V gene has CDR1 LNHDA and CDR2 SQIVND (reference sequence). This CDR3 region has 16 residues. Trimming left V 5 bases short and J 2 bases short, with 16 bases between. Autoimmune disease history or systemic immunosuppression was exclusionary. The sequence derives from an adult with an advanced solid tumor such as melanoma, head and neck, liver or kidney cancer. The specimen was CD4+ or CD8+ T cells sorted from blood, collected in a trial of the OX40 agonist ivuxolimab. This sequence joins TRBV19 and TRBJ1-5; no firm D call. The DNA of the CDR3 is TGTGCCAGTAGTCCTCTCTACGCCCGGGGCAATCAGCCCCAGCATTTT. Protein: CASSPLYARGNQPQHF.